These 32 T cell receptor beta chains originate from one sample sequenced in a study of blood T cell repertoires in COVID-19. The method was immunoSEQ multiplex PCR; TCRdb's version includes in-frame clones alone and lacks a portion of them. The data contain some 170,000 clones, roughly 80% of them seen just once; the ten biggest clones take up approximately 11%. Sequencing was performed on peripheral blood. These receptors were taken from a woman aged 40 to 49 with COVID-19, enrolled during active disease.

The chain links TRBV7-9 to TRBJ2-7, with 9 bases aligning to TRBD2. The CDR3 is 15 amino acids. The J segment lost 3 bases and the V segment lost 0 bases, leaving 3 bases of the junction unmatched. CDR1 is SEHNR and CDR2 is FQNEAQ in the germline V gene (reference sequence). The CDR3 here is CASSLAGTSFYEQYF. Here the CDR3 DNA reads TGTGCCAGCAGCTTAGCCGGGACTAGCTTCTACGAGCAGTACTTC.

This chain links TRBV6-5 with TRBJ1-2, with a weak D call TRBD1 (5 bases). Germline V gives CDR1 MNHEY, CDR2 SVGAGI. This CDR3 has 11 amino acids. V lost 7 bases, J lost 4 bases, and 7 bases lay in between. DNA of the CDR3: TGTGCCAGCAAGCAGGGCTATGGCTACACCTTC. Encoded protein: CASKQGYGYTF.

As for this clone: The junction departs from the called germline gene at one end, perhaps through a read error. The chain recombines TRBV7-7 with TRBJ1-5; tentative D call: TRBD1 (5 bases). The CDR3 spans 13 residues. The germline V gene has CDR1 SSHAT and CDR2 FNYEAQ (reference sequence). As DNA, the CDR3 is TGTGCTAGCAGTCATGGGGCAGATCAGCCCCAGCATTTT. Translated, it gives CASSHGADQPQHF.

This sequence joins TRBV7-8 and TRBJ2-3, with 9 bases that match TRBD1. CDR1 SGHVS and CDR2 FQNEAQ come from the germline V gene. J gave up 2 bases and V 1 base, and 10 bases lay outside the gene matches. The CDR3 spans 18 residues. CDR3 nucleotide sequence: TGTGCCAGCAGCTTAGTCTGGACAGGGGTCGTCAACACAGATACGCAGTATTTT. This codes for CASSLVWTGVVNTDTQYF. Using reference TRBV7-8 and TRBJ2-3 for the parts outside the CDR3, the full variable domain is GAGVSQSPRYKVAKRGQDVALRCDPISGHVSLFWYQQALGQGPEFLTYFQNEAQLDKSGLPSDRFFAERPEGSVSTLKIQRTQQEDSAVYLCASSLVWTGVVNTDTQYFGPGTRLTVL.

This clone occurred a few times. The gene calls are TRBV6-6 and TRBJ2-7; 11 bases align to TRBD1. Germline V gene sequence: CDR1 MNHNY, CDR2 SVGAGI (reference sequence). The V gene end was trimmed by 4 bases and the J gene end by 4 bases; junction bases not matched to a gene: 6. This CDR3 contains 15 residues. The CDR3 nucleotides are TGTGCCAGCAGTTCTCACGGACAGGGGGCTTACGAGCAGTACTTC. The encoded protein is CASSSHGQGAYEQYF.

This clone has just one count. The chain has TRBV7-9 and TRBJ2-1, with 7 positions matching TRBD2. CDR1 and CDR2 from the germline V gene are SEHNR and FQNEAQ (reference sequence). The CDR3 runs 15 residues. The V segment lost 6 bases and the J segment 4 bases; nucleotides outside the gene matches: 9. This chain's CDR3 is CASRGSSGVYNEQFF. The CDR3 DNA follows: TGTGCCAGCAGGGGTTCTAGCGGTGTTTACAATGAGCAGTTCTTC.

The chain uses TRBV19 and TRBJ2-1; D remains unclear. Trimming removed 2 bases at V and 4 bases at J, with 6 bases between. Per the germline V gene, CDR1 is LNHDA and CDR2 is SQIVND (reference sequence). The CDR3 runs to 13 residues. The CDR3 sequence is CASSITEYNEQFF. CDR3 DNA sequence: TGTGCCAGTAGTATAACTGAGTACAATGAGCAGTTCTTC.

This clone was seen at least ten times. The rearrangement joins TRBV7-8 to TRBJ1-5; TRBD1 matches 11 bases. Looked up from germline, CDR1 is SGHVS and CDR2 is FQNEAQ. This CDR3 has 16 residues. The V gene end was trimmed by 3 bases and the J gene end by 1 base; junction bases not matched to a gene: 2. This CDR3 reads CASSFGDRGSNQPQHF. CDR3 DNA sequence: TGTGCCAGCAGCTTCGGGGACAGGGGGAGCAATCAGCCCCAGCATTTT.

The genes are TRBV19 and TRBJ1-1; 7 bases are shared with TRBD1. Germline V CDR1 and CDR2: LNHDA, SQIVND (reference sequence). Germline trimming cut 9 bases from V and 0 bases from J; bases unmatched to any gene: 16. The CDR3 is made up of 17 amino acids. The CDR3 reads CASRDSLTKYMNTEAFF. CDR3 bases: TGTGCCAGCAGGGACAGTCTAACTAAATACATGAACACTGAAGCTTTCTTT.

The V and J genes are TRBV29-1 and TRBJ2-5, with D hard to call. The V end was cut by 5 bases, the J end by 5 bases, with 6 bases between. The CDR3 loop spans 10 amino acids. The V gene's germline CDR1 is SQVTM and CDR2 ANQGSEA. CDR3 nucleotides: TGCAGCGTTCTGTCGGAGACCCAGTACTTC. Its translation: CSVLSETQYF.

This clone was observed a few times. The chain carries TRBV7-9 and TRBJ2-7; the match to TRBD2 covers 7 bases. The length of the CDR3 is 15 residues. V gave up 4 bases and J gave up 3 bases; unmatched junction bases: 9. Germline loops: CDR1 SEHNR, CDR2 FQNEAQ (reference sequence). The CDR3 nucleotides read TGTGCCAGCAGCTCCACTATGGGGGGGGACTACGAGCAGTACGTC. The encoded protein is CASSSTMGGDYEQYV.

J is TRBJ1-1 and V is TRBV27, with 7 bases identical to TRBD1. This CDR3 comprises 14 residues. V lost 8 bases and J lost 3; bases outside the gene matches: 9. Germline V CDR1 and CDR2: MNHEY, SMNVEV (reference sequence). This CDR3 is CASGKTGWDTEAFF. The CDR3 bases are TGTGCCAGCGGGAAGACAGGGTGGGACACTGAAGCTTTCTTT.

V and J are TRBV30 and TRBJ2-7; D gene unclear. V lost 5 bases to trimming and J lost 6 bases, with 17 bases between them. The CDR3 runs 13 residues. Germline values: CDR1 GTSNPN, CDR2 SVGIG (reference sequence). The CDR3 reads CAWAFGTSSEQYV. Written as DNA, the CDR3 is TGTGCCTGGGCCTTTGGTACCTCCAGCGAGCAGTACGTC.

Here the CDR3 reads CSVASGIDQPQHF. CDR3 DNA sequence: TGCAGCGTTGCGTCAGGGATCGACCAGCCCCAGCATTTT. This chain uses TRBV29-1 with TRBJ1-5, with a weak D call TRBD1 (5 bases). The CDR3 spans 13 residues. CDR1 is SQVTM, CDR2 ANQGSEA, per germline. Trimming took off 4 bases at V and 7 bases at J, with 14 bases between the two ends.

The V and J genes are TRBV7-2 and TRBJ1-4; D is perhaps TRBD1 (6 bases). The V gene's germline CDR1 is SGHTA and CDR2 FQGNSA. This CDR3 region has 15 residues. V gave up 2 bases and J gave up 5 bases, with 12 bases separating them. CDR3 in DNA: TGTGCCAGCAGCTTAAGGGGGGGTGAAAATGAAAAACTGTTTTTT. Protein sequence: CASSLRGGENEKLFF.

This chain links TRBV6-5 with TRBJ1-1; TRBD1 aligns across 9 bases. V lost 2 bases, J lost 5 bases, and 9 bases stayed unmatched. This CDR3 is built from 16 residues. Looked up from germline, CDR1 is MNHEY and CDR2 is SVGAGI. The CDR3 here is CASSYRRLDRGTEAFF. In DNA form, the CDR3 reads TGTGCCAGCAGTTACAGGCGACTAGACAGGGGGACTGAAGCTTTCTTT.

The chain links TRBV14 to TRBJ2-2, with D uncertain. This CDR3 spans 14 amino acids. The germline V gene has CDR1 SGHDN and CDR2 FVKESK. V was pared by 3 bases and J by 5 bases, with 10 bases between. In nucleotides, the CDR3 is TGTGCCAGCAGCCAGACGGGTTTTACCGGGGAGCTGTTTTTT. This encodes CASSQTGFTGELFF.

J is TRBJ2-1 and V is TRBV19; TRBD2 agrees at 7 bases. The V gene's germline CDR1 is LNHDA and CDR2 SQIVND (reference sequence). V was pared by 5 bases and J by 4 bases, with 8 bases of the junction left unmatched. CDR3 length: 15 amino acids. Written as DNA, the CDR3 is TGTGCCAGTAGTTTTATGCCTAGCGGTTACAATGAGCAGTTCTTC. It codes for CASSFMPSGYNEQFF.

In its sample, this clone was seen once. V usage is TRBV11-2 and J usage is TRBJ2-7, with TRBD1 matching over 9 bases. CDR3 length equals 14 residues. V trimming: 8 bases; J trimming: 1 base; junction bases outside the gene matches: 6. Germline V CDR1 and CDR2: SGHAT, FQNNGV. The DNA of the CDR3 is TGTGCCAGCCGATGGGGGACAGGGTCCTACGAGCAGTACTTC. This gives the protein CASRWGTGSYEQYF.

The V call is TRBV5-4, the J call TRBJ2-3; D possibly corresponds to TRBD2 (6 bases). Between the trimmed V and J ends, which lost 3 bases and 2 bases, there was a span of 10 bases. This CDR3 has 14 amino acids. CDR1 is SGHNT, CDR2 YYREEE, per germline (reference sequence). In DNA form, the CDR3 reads TGTGCCAGCAGCTCAGGGACTTTCACAGATACGCAGTATTTT. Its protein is CASSSGTFTDTQYF.

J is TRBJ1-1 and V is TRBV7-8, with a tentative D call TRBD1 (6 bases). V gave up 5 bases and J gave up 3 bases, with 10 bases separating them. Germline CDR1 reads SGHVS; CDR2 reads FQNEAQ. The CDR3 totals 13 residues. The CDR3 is CASSQDRDTEAFF. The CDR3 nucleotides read TGTGCCAGCAGCCAGGACAGAGACACTGAAGCTTTCTTT.

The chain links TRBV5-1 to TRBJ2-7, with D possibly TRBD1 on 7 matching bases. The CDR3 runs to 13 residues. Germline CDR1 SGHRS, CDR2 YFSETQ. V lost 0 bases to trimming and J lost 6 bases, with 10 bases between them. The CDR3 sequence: CASSLVQGGEQYF. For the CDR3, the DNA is TGCGCCAGCAGCTTGGTTCAGGGGGGCGAGCAGTACTTC. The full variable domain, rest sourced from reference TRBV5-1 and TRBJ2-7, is KAGVTQTPRYLIKTRGQQVTLSCSPISGHRSVSWYQQTPGQGLQFLFEYFSETQRNKGNFPGRFSGRQFSNSRSEMNVSTLELGDSALYLCASSLVQGGEQYFGPGTRLTVT.

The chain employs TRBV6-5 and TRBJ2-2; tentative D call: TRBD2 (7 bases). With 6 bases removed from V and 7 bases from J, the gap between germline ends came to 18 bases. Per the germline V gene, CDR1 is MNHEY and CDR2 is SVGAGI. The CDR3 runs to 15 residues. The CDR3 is CASRRKGGLSGELFF. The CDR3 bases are TGTGCCAGCAGAAGAAAGGGGGGGCTCAGCGGGGAGCTGTTTTTT.

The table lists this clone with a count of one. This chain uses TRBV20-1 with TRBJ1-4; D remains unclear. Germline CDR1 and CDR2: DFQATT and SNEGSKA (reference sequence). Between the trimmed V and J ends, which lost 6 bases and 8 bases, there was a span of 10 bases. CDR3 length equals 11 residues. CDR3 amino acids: CSADGEEKLFF. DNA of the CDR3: TGCAGTGCGGACGGGGAAGAAAAACTGTTTTTT.

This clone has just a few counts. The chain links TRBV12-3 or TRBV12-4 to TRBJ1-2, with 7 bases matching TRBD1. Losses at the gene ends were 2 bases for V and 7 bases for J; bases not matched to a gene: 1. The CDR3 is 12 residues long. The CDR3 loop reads CASSLPGGGYTF. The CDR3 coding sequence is TGTGCCAGCAGTTTACCAGGGGGTGGCTACACCTTC.

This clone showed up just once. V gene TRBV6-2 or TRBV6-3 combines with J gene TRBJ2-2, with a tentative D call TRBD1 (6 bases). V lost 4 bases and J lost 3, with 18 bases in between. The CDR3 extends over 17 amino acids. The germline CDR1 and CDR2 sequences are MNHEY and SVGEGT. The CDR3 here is CASSFPIPGVDTGELFF. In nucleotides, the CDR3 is TGTGCCAGCAGTTTTCCGATCCCAGGGGTGGACACCGGGGAGCTGTTTTTT.

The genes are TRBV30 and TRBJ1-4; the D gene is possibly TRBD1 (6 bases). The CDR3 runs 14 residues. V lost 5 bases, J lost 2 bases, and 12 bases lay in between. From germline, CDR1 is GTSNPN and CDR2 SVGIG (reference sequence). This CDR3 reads CAWGRGSTNEKLFF. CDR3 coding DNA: TGTGCCTGGGGCAGGGGTTCGACTAATGAAAAACTGTTTTTT. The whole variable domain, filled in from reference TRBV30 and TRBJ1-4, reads SQTIHQWPATLVQPVGSPLSLECTVEGTSNPNLYWYRQAAGRGLQLLFYSVGIGQISSEVPQNLSASRPQDRQFILSSKKLLLSDSGFYLCAWGRGSTNEKLFFGSGTQLSVL.

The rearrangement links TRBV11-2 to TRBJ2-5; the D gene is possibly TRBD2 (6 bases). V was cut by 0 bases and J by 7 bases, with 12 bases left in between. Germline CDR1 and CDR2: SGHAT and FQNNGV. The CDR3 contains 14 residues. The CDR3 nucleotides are TGTGCCAGCAGCTTAGATCAGACTAGAGGGACCCAGTACTTC. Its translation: CASSLDQTRGTQYF.

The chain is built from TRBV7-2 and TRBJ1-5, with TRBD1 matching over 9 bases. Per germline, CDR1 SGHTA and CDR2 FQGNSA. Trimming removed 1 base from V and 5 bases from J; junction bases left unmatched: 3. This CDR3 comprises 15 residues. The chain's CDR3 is CASSLETGGYQPQHF. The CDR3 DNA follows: TGTGCCAGCAGCTTAGAGACAGGGGGGTATCAGCCCCAGCATTTT.

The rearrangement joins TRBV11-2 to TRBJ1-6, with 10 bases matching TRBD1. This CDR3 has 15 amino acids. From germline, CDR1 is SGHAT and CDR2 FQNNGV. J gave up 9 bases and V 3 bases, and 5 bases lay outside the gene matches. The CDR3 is CASSFGDRGGSPLHF. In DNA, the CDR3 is TGTGCCAGCAGCTTCGGGGACAGGGGAGGTTCACCCCTCCACTTT. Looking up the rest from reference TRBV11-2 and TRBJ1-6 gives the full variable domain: EAGVAQSPRYKIIEKRQSVAFWCNPISGHATLYWYQQILGQGPKLLIQFQNNGVVDDSQLPKDRFSAERLKGVDSTLKIQPAKLEDSAVYLCASSFGDRGGSPLHFGNGTRLTVT.

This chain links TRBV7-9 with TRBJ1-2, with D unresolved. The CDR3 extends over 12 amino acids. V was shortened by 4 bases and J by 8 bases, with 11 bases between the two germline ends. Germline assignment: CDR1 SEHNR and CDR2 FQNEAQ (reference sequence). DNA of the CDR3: TGTGCCAGCAGCTACCTAAGCGGGGGCTACACCTTC. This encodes CASSYLSGGYTF.

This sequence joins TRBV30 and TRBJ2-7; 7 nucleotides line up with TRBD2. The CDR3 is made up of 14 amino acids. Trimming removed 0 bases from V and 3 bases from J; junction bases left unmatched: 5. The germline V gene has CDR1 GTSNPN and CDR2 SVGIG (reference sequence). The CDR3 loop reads CAWSVLGGVYEQYF. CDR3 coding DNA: TGTGCCTGGAGTGTTCTGGGGGGGGTCTACGAGCAGTACTTC.